This T cell receptor (beta chain) appears in the sequencing data of a study of blood T cell repertoires in COVID-19. Study in general: T cells, B-cell-depleted T cells, or PBMCs supplied cDNA or gDNA.

Germline CDR1 and CDR2: MNHEY and SVGAGI. V was trimmed by 4 bases and J by 7 bases, leaving 16 bases between them. The CDR3 runs 15 residues. In the original analysis: How many nucleated cells were present was estimated from reference gene primer amplification. Here immunoSEQ multiplex PCR was the method, and the copy in TCRdb shows in-frame clones only, minus some. The D gene and trimming were derived from the DNA, and the V and J assignments and clone size from that table. This sample carries about 200,000 clones, about four fifths of them seen once, and the ten largest clones take 8% to 13%. J is TRBJ1-4 and V is TRBV6-5; D perhaps matches TRBD1 (5 bases). The sequence came from a woman older than 75 with acute or convalescent COVID-19. Sample: peripheral blood. The CDR3 DNA reads TGTGCCAGCAGTTCTCAGGACCTTAGGGGTGAAAAACTGTTTTTT. It is translated as CASSSQDLRGEKLFF.